Below, one T cell receptor beta chain is given with its context. This record belongs to a study of OX40 agonist ivuxolimab in advanced cancers. This table comes from immunoSEQ multiplex PCR, and its TCRdb copy is limited to in-frame clones, with some not included. The sample has about 44,000 clones, over 85% seen once. The source is an adult with an advanced solid tumor such as melanoma, head and neck, liver or kidney cancer. The source material was CD4+ or CD8+ T cells sorted from blood, sampled in a trial of the OX40 agonist ivuxolimab.

The CDR3 region is CASSGLTSGGPLLTDTQYF. The CDR3 DNA follows: TGTGCCAGCAGTGGCTTGACTAGCGGGGGGCCTTTACTCACAGATACGCAGTATTTT. The chain employs TRBV2 and TRBJ2-3, with 13 bases fitting TRBD2. This CDR3 spans 19 amino acids. Germline-derived CDR1 and CDR2 are SNHLY and FYNNEI. J lost 2 bases, V lost 4 bases, and 12 bases had no gene match. The variable domain in full, with the rest retrieved from reference TRBV2 and TRBJ2-3, is EPEVTQTPSHQVTQMGQEVILRCVPISNHLYFYWYRQILGQKVEFLVSFYNNEISEKSEIFDDQFSVERPDGSNFTLKIRSTKLEDSAMYFCASSGLTSGGPLLTDTQYFGPGTRLTVL.